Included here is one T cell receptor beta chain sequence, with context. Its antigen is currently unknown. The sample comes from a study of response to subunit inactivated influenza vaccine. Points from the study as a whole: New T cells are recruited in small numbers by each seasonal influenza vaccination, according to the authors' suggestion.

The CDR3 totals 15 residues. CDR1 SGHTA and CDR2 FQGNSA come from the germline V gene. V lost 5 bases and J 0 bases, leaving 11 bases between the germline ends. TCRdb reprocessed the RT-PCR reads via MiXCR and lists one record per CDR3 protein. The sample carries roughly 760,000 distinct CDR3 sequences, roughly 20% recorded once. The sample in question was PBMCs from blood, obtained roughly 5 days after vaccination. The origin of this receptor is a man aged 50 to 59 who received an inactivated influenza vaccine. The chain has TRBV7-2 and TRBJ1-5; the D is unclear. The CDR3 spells CASSPVVSSNQPQHF. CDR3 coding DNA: TGTGCCAGCAGCCCAGTCGTCAGTAGCAATCAGCCCCAGCATTTT.